These T cell receptor beta chains were read from a single sample in a study of blood T cell repertoires in COVID-19. Assay: immunoSEQ multiplex PCR; the TCRdb copy retains only in-frame clones and omits some. The table records around 250,000 clones, more than 75% of them present only once. The specimen sequenced was PBMCs or T cells enriched from blood (not recorded which). These receptors were obtained from a woman between 45 and 60 years old who had recovered from COVID-19. CDR3s include the opening cysteine and the closing phenylalanine or tryptophan. D genes are given only for firm matches. The size entry is marked missing in some rows and otherwise reads once, few, many or a size class.

v_gene: TRBV30
d_gene: .
j_gene: TRBJ1-2
abundance: once
CDR3aa: CAWNSIRDGYTF

v_gene: TRBV5-1
d_gene: .
j_gene: TRBJ1-4
abundance: few
CDR3aa: CASSLFQGLREKLFF

v_gene: TRBV19
d_gene: .
j_gene: TRBJ2-3
abundance: .
CDR3aa: CASSIEELDTQYF

v_gene: TRBV18
d_gene: .
j_gene: TRBJ1-4
abundance: .
CDR3aa: CASSNTGGTNEKLFF

v_gene: TRBV2
d_gene: TRBD2
j_gene: TRBJ2-1
abundance: .
CDR3aa: CASSEMGLEHNEQFF

v_gene: TRBV12-3/TRBV12-4
d_gene: .
j_gene: TRBJ2-7
abundance: .
CDR3aa: CASGTRGEQYF

v_gene: TRBV7-9
d_gene: .
j_gene: TRBJ2-7
abundance: .
CDR3aa: CASSPRPGEQYF

v_gene: TRBV15
d_gene: .
j_gene: TRBJ1-5
abundance: .
CDR3aa: CATSTPSNQPQHF

v_gene: TRBV7-8
d_gene: .
j_gene: TRBJ1-1
abundance: .
CDR3aa: CASSLDVLVVDRYTEAFF

v_gene: TRBV19
d_gene: TRBD1
j_gene: TRBJ1-2
abundance: .
CDR3aa: CASSTRTGDGYTF

v_gene: TRBV10-2
d_gene: TRBD2
j_gene: TRBJ2-1
abundance: .
CDR3aa: CASSESAGAYNEQFF

v_gene: TRBV29-1
d_gene: TRBD2
j_gene: TRBJ2-1
abundance: .
CDR3aa: CSVVGLVTSGGSSYNEQFF

v_gene: TRBV7-3
d_gene: .
j_gene: TRBJ2-1
abundance: .
CDR3aa: CASSLMGQTNEQFF

v_gene: TRBV11-2
d_gene: TRBD2
j_gene: TRBJ2-3
abundance: .
CDR3aa: CASSPLAGAADTQYF

v_gene: TRBV28
d_gene: TRBD1
j_gene: TRBJ1-2
abundance: .
CDR3aa: CASSAYTGESYTF

v_gene: TRBV28
d_gene: .
j_gene: TRBJ1-5
abundance: .
CDR3aa: CASSWAYSNQPQHF

v_gene: TRBV21-1
d_gene: .
j_gene: TRBJ1-4
abundance: .
CDR3aa: CASSKFEVATNEKLFF

v_gene: TRBV28
d_gene: .
j_gene: TRBJ1-1
abundance: .
CDR3aa: CASRQTIMNTEAFF

v_gene: TRBV5-1
d_gene: .
j_gene: TRBJ2-1
abundance: .
CDR3aa: CASTTEASFYNEQFF

v_gene: TRBV5-4
d_gene: .
j_gene: TRBJ2-7
abundance: .
CDR3aa: CASSSDRFYEQYF

v_gene: TRBV19
d_gene: .
j_gene: TRBJ2-4
abundance: .
CDR3aa: CASSAVVTQSKNIQYF

v_gene: TRBV3-1/TRBV3-2
d_gene: TRBD2
j_gene: TRBJ2-7
abundance: .
CDR3aa: CASSQRLAGGPLYEQYF

v_gene: TRBV4-1
d_gene: .
j_gene: TRBJ2-2
abundance: .
CDR3aa: CASSRNGPQGPGELFF

v_gene: TRBV21-1
d_gene: .
j_gene: TRBJ1-6
abundance: .
CDR3aa: CASSKAPSGHTSPLHF

v_gene: TRBV5-1
d_gene: TRBD1
j_gene: TRBJ2-3
abundance: .
CDR3aa: CASSPGTGPTDTQYF

v_gene: TRBV9
d_gene: TRBD2
j_gene: TRBJ2-2
abundance: .
CDR3aa: CASSSTSGSSTGELFF

v_gene: TRBV11-3
d_gene: TRBD2
j_gene: TRBJ2-1
abundance: .
CDR3aa: CASSLTAGGRTEQFF

v_gene: TRBV5-4
d_gene: TRBD1
j_gene: TRBJ2-1
abundance: .
CDR3aa: CASSDQQGSEQFF

v_gene: TRBV2
d_gene: .
j_gene: TRBJ1-2
abundance: few
CDR3aa: CASRTGSSYGYTF

v_gene: TRBV6-5
d_gene: .
j_gene: TRBJ2-1
abundance: .
CDR3aa: CASSWTDNGEQFF

v_gene: TRBV28
d_gene: .
j_gene: TRBJ1-2
abundance: .
CDR3aa: CASSQPRGYTF

v_gene: TRBV5-1
d_gene: TRBD1
j_gene: TRBJ2-2
abundance: .
CDR3aa: CASRTGTGTYWGGELFF

v_gene: TRBV12-3/TRBV12-4
d_gene: .
j_gene: TRBJ2-7
abundance: .
CDR3aa: CASRFMYEQYF

v_gene: TRBV5-1
d_gene: TRBD1
j_gene: TRBJ1-1
abundance: many
CDR3aa: CASSAGPGQRNTEAFF

v_gene: TRBV7-6
d_gene: .
j_gene: TRBJ2-5
abundance: .
CDR3aa: CASSLAPGLGGETQYF

v_gene: TRBV20-1
d_gene: .
j_gene: TRBJ1-3
abundance: .
CDR3aa: CSASGQAGNTIYF

v_gene: TRBV21-1
d_gene: .
j_gene: TRBJ2-7
abundance: .
CDR3aa: CASRILYEQYF

v_gene: TRBV29-1
d_gene: TRBD2
j_gene: TRBJ2-5
abundance: .
CDR3aa: CSVEGGRETQYF

v_gene: TRBV7-2
d_gene: TRBD1
j_gene: TRBJ2-5
abundance: .
CDR3aa: CASSSEGQGWRETQYF

v_gene: TRBV2
d_gene: TRBD2
j_gene: TRBJ2-7
abundance: .
CDR3aa: CASSQDGLAGSEQYF

v_gene: TRBV2
d_gene: .
j_gene: TRBJ2-1
abundance: few
CDR3aa: CASSERGAVLNEQFF